There are a few counts of the clone carrying this T cell receptor beta chain. The antigen remains undetermined. Through a sample-barcoded 5' primer and a J-beta primer mix, a second PCR was run for roughly 7 to 11 cycles. TCRdb reanalysed the 5' RACE reads using MiXCR and keeps one entry per CDR3 protein. Among 800,000 to 950,000 distinct CDR3 sequences listed, around 48% were seen once. With 10 bases removed from V and 6 bases from J, the gap between germline ends came to 13 bases. CDR1 is MNHEY, CDR2 SVGEGT, per germline. The CDR3 is made up of 12 amino acids. The data belong to a study of blood T cells in healthy people across ages. Study-wide results and limits: Compared with aged donors, long-lived donors showed fewer expanded clones, suggesting selection.

The source material was blood. V usage is TRBV6-2 or TRBV6-3 and J usage is TRBJ2-4; tentatively, D is TRBD1 (6 bases). The source is a man aged 30-40 years in good health. The CDR3 protein is CATQTGRNIQYF. CDR3 coding DNA: TGTGCCACCCAAACAGGGCGAAACATTCAGTACTTC.